Each of the 9 T cell receptor beta chains below was sequenced from the same sample in a study of PD-1 blockade in classical Hodgkin lymphoma. Patients all relapsed after autologous stem cell transplantation, and there was variation in brentuximab vedotin exposure. Clones were read by immunoSEQ multiplex PCR, and TCRdb kept only the in-frame ones, dropping some. The sample includes around 91,000 clones, about nine tenths of them seen just once. Sequencing used peripheral blood mononuclear cells (PBMCs), obtained at baseline. The receptors were sampled from a human donor with classical Hodgkin lymphoma.

The chain combines TRBV5-1 with TRBJ2-3; D could derive from TRBD1 or TRBD2 (5 bases each). The germline V gene has CDR1 SGHRS and CDR2 YFSETQ. This CDR3 is 19 amino acids long. Deletions cut 3 bases from V and 0 bases from J, with 23 bases between. CDR3 sequence: CASSSHGLRGRVSTDTQYF. DNA for the CDR3: TGCGCCAGCAGCTCCCACGGGTTGAGGGGTAGGGTTAGCACAGATACGCAGTATTTT.

The rearrangement uses TRBV4-1 and TRBJ2-1; 13 nucleotides align to TRBD2. Trimming cost V 0 bases and J 5 bases; bases outside gene matches: 1. The CDR3 runs to 16 residues. Germline CDR1 is MGHRA and CDR2 is YSYEKL. CDR3 DNA sequence: TGCGCCAGCAGCCAAGAGGGGACTAGCGGGAACAATGAGCAGTTCTTC. This encodes CASSQEGTSGNNEQFF.

The rearrangement joins TRBV29-1 to TRBJ2-7, with 8 bases matching TRBD1. The J segment lost 3 bases and the V segment lost 0 bases, leaving 4 bases of the junction unmatched. CDR3 length: 14 residues. Germline V gives CDR1 SQVTM, CDR2 ANQGSEA. DNA for the CDR3: TGCAGCGTTGAAGATCGTGGACAGGGCTACGAGCAGTACTTC. This sequence encodes CSVEDRGQGYEQYF.

The rearrangement uses TRBV6-1 and TRBJ2-7, with D possibly TRBD2 on 5 matching bases. The CDR3 consists of 10 residues. Germline values: CDR1 MNHNS, CDR2 SASEGT. Trimming took off 8 bases at V and 6 bases at J, with 8 bases between the two ends. DNA of the CDR3: TGTGCCAGCGACGAGGGCGAGCAGTACTTC. Protein: CASDEGEQYF.

This chain connects TRBV18 to TRBJ1-5, with D hard to call. V dropped 4 bases and J dropped 5 bases, with 9 bases sitting between them. Germline assignment: CDR1 KGHSH and CDR2 LQKENI. The CDR3 has 13 amino acids. The CDR3 loop reads CASSQGLDQPQHF. CDR3 nucleotide sequence: TGTGCCAGCTCACAAGGGTTAGATCAGCCCCAGCATTTT.

The chain is built from TRBV28 and TRBJ2-7; D is perhaps TRBD1 or TRBD2 (6 bases each). This CDR3 region has 13 residues. V dropped 7 bases and J dropped 7 bases, with 17 bases sitting between them. CDR1 and CDR2 (germline): MDHEN, SYDVKM. CDR3 sequence (DNA): TGTGCCAGCAAGAAGGGGGTTCGGGGGGAGCAGTACTTC. Translated: CASKKGVRGEQYF.

V gene TRBV19 combines with J gene TRBJ2-3; D gene ambiguous. The germline gives CDR1 LNHDA, CDR2 SQIVND (reference sequence). V gave up 3 bases and J gave up 6 bases, with 13 bases separating them. The CDR3 is made up of 14 amino acids. CDR3 in amino acids: CASSIGVARDTQYF. CDR3 sequence (DNA): TGTGCCAGTAGTATTGGAGTGGCTCGTGATACGCAGTATTTT. Together with reference TRBV19 and TRBJ2-3, the CDR3 gives the full variable domain: DGGITQSPKYLFRKEGQNVTLSCEQNLNHDAMYWYRQDPGQGLRLIYYSQIVNDFQKGDIAEGYSVSREKKESFPLTVTSAQKNPTAFYLCASSIGVARDTQYFGPGTRLTVL.

The rearrangement links TRBV6-5 to TRBJ2-7; D possibly corresponds to TRBD1 (6 bases). This CDR3 is built from 15 residues. Trimming cost V 5 bases and J 1 base, with 15 bases left between them. Germline CDR1 and CDR2: MNHEY and SVGAGI. The CDR3 region is CASSLHRDKSYEQYF. Here the CDR3 DNA reads TGTGCCAGCAGTCTCCACCGGGACAAATCCTACGAGCAGTACTTC.

The DNA for the CDR3 is TGTGCCAGCAGCCGATTAGGGGCTTACGAGCAGTACTTC. Translation: CASSRLGAYEQYF. The rearrangement joins TRBV7-9 to TRBJ2-7; D possibly corresponds to TRBD1 (5 bases). Per germline, CDR1 SEHNR and CDR2 FQNEAQ (reference sequence). The CDR3 covers 13 residues. V was shortened by 5 bases and J by 4 bases, with 12 bases between the two germline ends.